The 6 T cell receptor beta chains in this list originate from one sample, sequenced in a study of OX40 agonist ivuxolimab in advanced cancers. Profiling relied on immunoSEQ multiplex PCR, and the TCRdb table lists in-frame clones only, not all of them. The sample includes 77,000 or so clones, about 85% of them seen just once. Source: CD4+ or CD8+ T cells sorted from blood, taken in a trial of the OX40 agonist ivuxolimab. All receptors derive from an adult with an advanced solid tumor such as melanoma, head and neck, liver or kidney cancer.

The chain links TRBV28 to TRBJ1-4; D gene uncertain. The CDR3 contains 14 residues. Germline V gene sequence: CDR1 MDHEN, CDR2 SYDVKM. Trimming shortened V by 3 bases and J by 8 bases, and 13 bases separated the two germline ends. CDR3 protein: CASSFRANGEKLFF. Here the CDR3 DNA reads TGTGCCAGCAGTTTCCGGGCCAACGGCGAAAAACTGTTTTTT.

The chain's CDR3 is CASSPRPSGGQETQYF. The DNA of the CDR3 is TGTGCCAGCTCACCCCGACCTTCGGGCGGCCAAGAGACCCAGTACTTC. The genes are TRBV18 and TRBJ2-5; D remains ambiguous. Germline assignment: CDR1 KGHSH and CDR2 LQKENI. The V gene lost 3 bases and the J gene lost 1 base, with 15 bases spanning the gap. This CDR3 is built from 16 residues.

The CDR3 DNA sequence: TGCGCCAGCAGCTCGGGCCTAGACAGCTCCTACAATGAGCAGTTCTTC. Protein: CASSSGLDSSYNEQFF. The chain carries TRBV5-1 and TRBJ2-1, with D possibly TRBD1 on 5 matching bases. V was pared by 3 bases and J by 0 bases, with 13 bases between. The CDR3 totals 16 residues. Germline V CDR1 and CDR2: SGHRS, YFSETQ.

The chain couples TRBV27 to TRBJ1-2, with TRBD1 as a possible D gene (6 bases). Trimming took off 4 bases at V and 8 bases at J, with 17 bases between the two ends. This CDR3 spans 14 amino acids. From germline, CDR1 is MNHEY and CDR2 SMNVEV (reference sequence). Here the CDR3 DNA reads TGTGCCAGCAGTTATTCAGGGGAGGAAGCAGGCTACACCTTC. Its protein is CASSYSGEEAGYTF.

The gene calls are TRBV7-7 and TRBJ2-7; D is possibly TRBD1 (5 bases). Germline CDR1 and CDR2: SSHAT and FNYEAQ (reference sequence). CDR3 length equals 13 residues. V was clipped by 1 base and J by 6 bases, with 10 bases between them. CDR3 sequence (DNA): TGTGCCAGCAGCTTAGGCAGGGAAGGCGAGCAGTACTTC. It specifies CASSLGREGEQYF.

The V call is TRBV15, the J call TRBJ1-5; D unclear. The CDR3 has 14 amino acids. Germline V lookup: CDR1 LNHNV, CDR2 YYDKDF (reference sequence). Trimming took off 1 base at V and 4 bases at J, with 8 bases between the two ends. In DNA form, the CDR3 reads TGTGCCACCAGCAGAGGGGAGTTGAATCAGCCCCAGCATTTT. Protein sequence: CATSRGELNQPQHF.